This paragraph reports one T cell receptor (beta chain). Its target is unknown. Per sample, 10^5 or so TCR templates underwent assay. Profiling relied on immunoSEQ multiplex PCR, and the TCRdb table lists in-frame clones only, not all of them. The sample has some 100,000 clones, around 94% seen once. This specimen belongs to a study of siplizumab effects on memory and regulatory T cells. Findings and limits, study-wide: Proliferating CD4+ or CD8+ clones, roughly 75-96% of them, lacked an assignable naive or memory phenotype. The alloreactive clones that mapped to unstimulated subsets made up only a minor fraction.

This TCR came from a human donor in good health. Material: Tregs sorted from blood.

The CDR3 sequence: CASSPMIGGSEQFF. The CDR3 nucleotides are TGTGCCAGCTCACCAATGATTGGGGGCAGTGAGCAGTTCTTC. V is TRBV18 and J is TRBJ2-1, with a possible D match to TRBD1 (6 bases). Trimming removed 2 bases at V and 9 bases at J, with 14 bases between. The CDR3 is made up of 14 amino acids. The germline V gene has CDR1 KGHSH and CDR2 LQKENI.